This TCR beta chain was sequenced during a study of control samples from healthy donors and cancer patients. Sequenced by immunoSEQ multiplex PCR; TCRdb stores in-frame clones only, minus some. Of some 130,000 clones in the sample, 75% to 95% are singletons; the top ten hold roughly 2.6%. CDR3 size: 16 residues. The V gene's germline CDR1 is MNHNS and CDR2 SASEGT. The J segment lost 2 bases and the V segment lost 2 bases, leaving 6 bases of the junction unmatched. The source of this sequence is a man aged 35 to 55 in good health. Specimen: blood. V is TRBV6-1 and J is TRBJ1-5; 7 bases line up with TRBD1. CDR3 sequence: CASSELAGGGNQPQHF. DNA of the CDR3: TGTGCCAGCAGTGAATTGGCAGGGGGAGGCAATCAGCCCCAGCATTTT.